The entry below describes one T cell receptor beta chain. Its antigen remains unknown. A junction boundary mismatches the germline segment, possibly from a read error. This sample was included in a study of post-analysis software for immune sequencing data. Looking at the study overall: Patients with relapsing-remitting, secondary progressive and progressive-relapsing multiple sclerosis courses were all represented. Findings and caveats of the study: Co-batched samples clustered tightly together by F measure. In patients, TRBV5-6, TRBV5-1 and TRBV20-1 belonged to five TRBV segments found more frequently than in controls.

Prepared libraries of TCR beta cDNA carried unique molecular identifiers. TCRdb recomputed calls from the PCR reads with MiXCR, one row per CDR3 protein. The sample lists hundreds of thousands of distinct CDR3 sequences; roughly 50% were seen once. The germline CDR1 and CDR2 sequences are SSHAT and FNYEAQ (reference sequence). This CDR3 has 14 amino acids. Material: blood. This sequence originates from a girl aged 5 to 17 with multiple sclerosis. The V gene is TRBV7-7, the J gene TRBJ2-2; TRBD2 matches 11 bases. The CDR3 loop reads CASTGTSGTGELFF. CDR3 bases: TGTGCTAGCACCGGGACTAGCGGCACCGGGGAGCTGTTTTTT.